The 20 T cell receptor beta chains listed next were all sequenced from one sample in a study of blood T cell repertoires in COVID-19. The method was immunoSEQ multiplex PCR; TCRdb's version includes in-frame clones alone and lacks a portion of them. This table holds tens of thousands of clones, about 80% found once. Input material: peripheral blood. Receptors were obtained from an elderly woman with acute or convalescent COVID-19.

The chain employs TRBV19 and TRBJ2-5; D is perhaps TRBD1 (6 bases). Between the trimmed V and J ends, which lost 2 bases and 4 bases, there was a span of 11 bases. Germline V lookup: CDR1 LNHDA, CDR2 SQIVND (reference sequence). The CDR3 covers 14 residues. The CDR3 protein is CASSILGAGETQYF. The CDR3 bases are TGTGCCAGTAGTATATTGGGGGCGGGAGAGACCCAGTACTTC.

This rearrangement joins TRBV19 to TRBJ1-1; D not resolved. Trimming left V 2 bases short and J 4 bases short, with 11 bases between. This CDR3 is 14 amino acids long. Germline-derived CDR1 and CDR2 are LNHDA and SQIVND (reference sequence). The CDR3 nucleotides are TGTGCCAGTAGTATAATGCGAGGGCCCACTGAAGCTTTCTTT. Its protein product is CASSIMRGPTEAFF.

The J gene is TRBJ2-4, the V gene TRBV27; the match to TRBD2 covers 12 bases. This CDR3 region has 17 residues. Germline V gene lookup returns CDR1 MNHEY and CDR2 SMNVEV (reference sequence). V dropped 5 bases and J dropped 0; count of bases not matched to a gene: 5. In DNA, the CDR3 is TGTGCCAGCAGTCTACTAGCGGGGGGCTTAGCCAAAAACATTCAGTACTTC. It is translated as CASSLLAGGLAKNIQYF.

By sample share, this clone is medium-sized. The chain employs TRBV4-2 and TRBJ1-5; TRBD1 matches 7 bases. V gave up 3 bases and J gave up 3 bases; unmatched junction bases: 8. In germline, CDR1 is LGHNA, CDR2 YNFKEQ. The CDR3 covers 16 residues. CDR3 protein: CASSQGDSPFNQPQHF. The CDR3 nucleotides read TGTGCCAGCAGCCAGGGGGACAGCCCTTTCAATCAGCCCCAGCATTTT.

The V call is TRBV9, the J call TRBJ2-7, with TRBD2 matching over 7 bases. The CDR3 runs to 13 residues. From germline, CDR1 is SGDLS and CDR2 YYNGEE. V trimming: 0 bases; J trimming: 9 bases; junction bases outside the gene matches: 6. CDR3 sequence: CASSVGGAGPQYF. Here the CDR3 DNA reads TGTGCCAGCAGCGTAGGAGGAGCGGGGCCGCAGTACTTC.

The chain is built from TRBV6-5 and TRBJ1-1, with D tentatively TRBD1 (5 bases). There are 15 residues in the CDR3. Trimming removed 0 bases at V and 0 bases at J, with 8 bases between. Germline CDR1 MNHEY, CDR2 SVGAGI. The CDR3 DNA sequence: TGTGCCAGCAGTTACTCAAACAGGATGAACACTGAAGCTTTCTTT. Protein: CASSYSNRMNTEAFF.

The chain couples TRBV3-1 (or the pseudogene TRBV3-2) to TRBJ2-1; TRBD1 aligns across 8 bases. V lost 1 base, J lost 6 bases, and 14 bases stayed unmatched. Looked up from germline, CDR1 is LGHDT and CDR2 is YNNKEL (reference sequence). This CDR3 spans 18 amino acids. The CDR3 DNA reads as TGTGCCAGCAGCCAAGTGCGGCCCCAGGGGGCGTTGTCCAATGAGCAGTTCTTC. Amino acids: CASSQVRPQGALSNEQFF.

This sequence joins TRBV6-4 and TRBJ2-2; TRBD2 might be the D (6 bases). The CDR3 is made up of 14 amino acids. Germline V gene sequence: CDR1 MRHNA, CDR2 SNTAGT. Between the trimmed V and J ends, which lost 0 bases and 4 bases, there was a span of 6 bases. CDR3 sequence: CASSDSGGTGELFF. CDR3 in DNA: TGTGCCAGCAGTGACTCCGGGGGCACCGGGGAGCTGTTTTTT.

J is TRBJ2-5 and V is TRBV29-1; D might be TRBD1 (6 bases). This CDR3 is 13 amino acids long. Trimming pared 8 bases from V and 3 bases from J, leaving 16 bases between. CDR1 SQVTM and CDR2 ANQGSEA come from the germline V gene. The CDR3 reads CSLSRGDEETQYF. The CDR3 nucleotides read TGCAGCCTATCCAGGGGCGACGAAGAGACCCAGTACTTC.

The rearrangement links TRBV12-3 or TRBV12-4 to TRBJ1-2; maybe TRBD1 (5 bases). V gave up 4 bases and J gave up 3 bases, with 9 bases separating them. This CDR3 has 13 amino acids. The CDR3 nucleotides read TGTGCCAGCAGTTGGGGGGGTTACTATGGCTACACCTTC. It codes for CASSWGGYYGYTF.

This clone has a handful of counts. The chain employs TRBV18 and TRBJ1-1; a possible D gene is TRBD1 (6 bases). Germline V gene sequence: CDR1 KGHSH, CDR2 LQKENI. The germline V and J ends were trimmed by 2 bases and 1 base, with 11 bases remaining between them. This CDR3 spans 15 amino acids. CDR3 coding DNA: TGTGCCAGCTCACCAATAGGACAGTCGAACACTGAAGCTTTCTTT. Encoded protein: CASSPIGQSNTEAFF.

This chain connects TRBV3-1 (or the pseudogene TRBV3-2) to TRBJ2-2; 7 bases match TRBD1. This CDR3 is built from 14 residues. V lost 4 bases and J lost 7; bases outside the gene matches: 6. Germline CDR1 LGHDT, CDR2 YNNKEL (reference sequence). The DNA of the CDR3 is TGTGCCAGCAGCCCCTCGACAGGGCGCGGGGAGCTGTTTTTT. Protein product: CASSPSTGRGELFF.

V gene TRBV7-3 combines with J gene TRBJ2-5; 12 bases align to TRBD2. CDR1 and CDR2 (germline): SGHTA, FQGTGA. With V trimmed by 5 bases and J by 6 bases, 4 bases remained unmatched. The CDR3 covers 14 residues. For the CDR3, the DNA is TGTGCCAGCAGCCCGCTAGCGGGGGGGAAGACCCAGTACTTC. Translated: CASSPLAGGKTQYF.

The rearrangement uses TRBV5-4 and TRBJ2-2; no clear D. V lost 9 bases and J 6 bases, leaving 21 bases between the germline ends. This CDR3 has 15 residues. Germline CDR1 SGHNT, CDR2 YYREEE (reference sequence). The CDR3 loop reads CATQTSWRSAGELFF. The CDR3 DNA reads as TGTGCCACCCAGACTTCATGGCGGAGCGCCGGGGAGCTGTTTTTT.

As DNA, the CDR3 is TGTGCCAGCAGTCCGAAGGAGAGGTCCTACGAGCAGTACTTC. Translated, it gives CASSPKERSYEQYF. The chain carries TRBV27 and TRBJ2-7; D gene ambiguous. CDR1 is MNHEY and CDR2 is SMNVEV in the germline V gene (reference sequence). The V end was cut by 5 bases, the J end by 1 base, with 12 bases between. The CDR3 runs 14 residues.

The chain combines TRBV5-4 with TRBJ2-7; D uncertain. The germline V gene has CDR1 SGHNT and CDR2 YYREEE (reference sequence). The CDR3 runs to 13 residues. Trimming removed 0 bases at V and 2 bases at J, with 6 bases between. The CDR3 nucleotides are TGTGCCAGCAGCTTGGCCCCAGCCTACGAGCAGTACTTC. This translates into CASSLAPAYEQYF.

This clone is a singleton in its sample. This chain joins TRBV6-5 and TRBJ1-5; tentative D call: TRBD1 (6 bases). The V end lost 6 bases, the J end lost 0 bases, and 12 bases lay between the germline ends. Germline CDR1 and CDR2: MNHEY and SVGAGI. The CDR3 runs to 15 residues. In DNA form, the CDR3 reads TGTGCCAGCAGACCTTGGACAGATAGCAATCAGCCCCAGCATTTT. Translated, it gives CASRPWTDSNQPQHF.

The gene calls are TRBV4-1 and TRBJ2-1; D gene unclear. V lost 0 bases to trimming and J lost 7 bases, with 19 bases between them. CDR1 and CDR2 from the germline V gene are MGHRA and YSYEKL. This CDR3 is built from 17 residues. This CDR3 reads CASSQDLGSSLVNEQFF. Written as DNA, the CDR3 is TGCGCCAGCAGCCAAGATCTGGGCAGTTCTTTAGTAAATGAGCAGTTCTTC.

The chain couples TRBV19 to TRBJ2-3; D may be TRBD2 (7 bases). Germline V gives CDR1 LNHDA, CDR2 SQIVND (reference sequence). The CDR3 extends over 17 amino acids. V lost 5 bases, J lost 7 bases, and 25 bases lay in between. Here the CDR3 reads CASSPQIWGGAGNTQYF. CDR3 sequence (DNA): TGTGCCAGTAGTCCCCAAATTTGGGGGGGGGCCGGGAATACGCAGTATTTT.

CDR3 region: CASSQGASGSPDTQYF. CDR3 in DNA: TGCGCCAGCAGCCAAGGCGCCAGCGGGAGTCCAGATACGCAGTATTTT. The V call is TRBV4-1, the J call TRBJ2-3; 8 nucleotides align to TRBD2. The germline V gene has CDR1 MGHRA and CDR2 YSYEKL. The CDR3 totals 16 residues. Unmatched junction bases numbered 7, after V lost 1 base and J lost 4 bases.